This T cell receptor (beta chain) derives from a study of PD-1 blockade in classical Hodgkin lymphoma. Repertoires were generated with immunoSEQ multiplex PCR, while TCRdb's copy carries only in-frame clones and drops some. The data hold 80,000 to 95,000 clones, with about 83% observed a single time. Stated time point: cycle 4 day 1 (C4D1), after around six weeks of nivolumab. Brentuximab vedotin exposure varied, and every patient relapsed after autologous stem cell transplantation. The ends lost 4 bases at V and 5 bases at J; junction bases unmatched: 7. The germline gives CDR1 MNHEY, CDR2 SVGAGI. The CDR3 is made up of 15 amino acids. Study observations and caveats: Newly diagnosed patients and complete responders had comparable diversity at baseline. Anyone who began nivolumab under 1 year after ASCT was excluded.

This clone was detected once. Its antigen is unknown. This sequence originates from a human donor with classical Hodgkin lymphoma. The J gene is TRBJ1-5, the V gene TRBV6-5; 8 positions match TRBD1. This sample comprised peripheral blood mononuclear cells (PBMCs), obtained before the fourth cycle of nivolumab. This CDR3 reads CASSLTGDQYQPQHF. DNA for the CDR3: TGTGCCAGCAGTTTGACAGGGGATCAATATCAGCCCCAGCATTTT.